A single sample is the source of the 26 T cell receptor beta chains below, sequenced in a study of shared clonotypes between healthy human individuals. CD45RO-negative, CCR7-selected cells formed the naive CD8 fraction, which excluded terminally differentiated effector memory CD45RA+ cells. Sequenced by immunoSEQ multiplex PCR; TCRdb stores in-frame clones only, minus some. Of about 2.1 million clones detected, roughly 91% appear once; the ten largest clones hold around 1.7%. Sequences were obtained from naive CD8+ T cells from PBMCs. The receptor source for this set is a man aged 18 to 35 in good health. Some clones in this sample may be carry-over from other donors' samples.

This chain joins TRBV27 and TRBJ2-7, with TRBD2 matching 8 bases. Germline loops: CDR1 MNHEY, CDR2 SMNVEV (reference sequence). The CDR3 extends over 13 amino acids. After removal of 4 bases from V and 6 bases from J, the junction contained 5 bases not matched to a gene. Here the CDR3 reads CASSWRGAGEQYF. The CDR3 DNA reads as TGTGCCAGCAGTTGGCGGGGGGCGGGCGAGCAGTACTTC.

V gene TRBV6-5 combines with J gene TRBJ2-3; 7 nucleotides match TRBD1. Germline-derived CDR1 and CDR2 are MNHEY and SVGAGI. J was trimmed by 0 bases and V by 6 bases; bases with no gene match: 6. There are 15 residues in the CDR3. The CDR3 here is CASSLTGFSTDTQYF. The DNA of the CDR3 is TGTGCCAGCAGCCTGACAGGGTTTAGCACAGATACGCAGTATTTT.

This clone has just a few counts. The V and J genes are TRBV6-5 and TRBJ1-2, with TRBD1 as a possible D gene (5 bases). This CDR3 contains 13 residues. Per germline, CDR1 MNHEY and CDR2 SVGAGI. V gave up 4 bases and J gave up 8 bases, with 14 bases separating them. Here the CDR3 reads CASSFHGTSGYTF. For the CDR3, the DNA is TGTGCCAGCAGTTTTCACGGGACTTCGGGCTACACCTTC.

The V call is TRBV14, the J call TRBJ2-1, with 11 bases identical to TRBD2. This CDR3 has 16 amino acids. V was pared by 1 base and J by 3 bases, with 2 bases of the junction left unmatched. Germline loops: CDR1 SGHDN, CDR2 FVKESK. CDR3 protein: CASSQGLAGIYNEQFF. The CDR3 coding sequence is TGTGCCAGCAGCCAAGGACTAGCGGGGATCTACAATGAGCAGTTCTTC.

V and J are TRBV6-6 and TRBJ1-5; 7 nucleotides align to TRBD1. Unmatched junction bases numbered 13, after V lost 5 bases and J lost 6 bases. The CDR3 spans 16 residues. Germline V gene sequence: CDR1 MNHNY, CDR2 SVGAGI (reference sequence). CDR3 coding DNA: TGTGCCAGCAGTCCCTTTGGGGCAGGGGGTAGTCAGCCCCAGCATTTT. This sequence encodes CASSPFGAGGSQPQHF.

The chain couples TRBV5-6 to TRBJ1-4, with D unclear. The germline gives CDR1 SGHDT, CDR2 YYEEEE. The CDR3 runs to 15 residues. V was clipped by 0 bases and J by 4 bases, with 10 bases between them. This CDR3 reads CASSLGNRFNEKLFF. CDR3 nucleotide sequence: TGTGCCAGCAGCTTGGGAAACAGATTTAATGAAAAACTGTTTTTT.

The chain employs TRBV11-2 and TRBJ2-1; 13 bases agree with TRBD2. The CDR3 extends over 17 amino acids. The J segment lost 9 bases and the V segment lost 2 bases, leaving 10 bases of the junction unmatched. Germline CDR1 and CDR2: SGHAT and FQNNGV. The CDR3 DNA reads as TGTGCCAGCAGCTTATTCAAAGGACTAGCGGGAGTAGCTGAGCAGTTCTTC. Translation: CASSLFKGLAGVAEQFF.

The chain uses TRBV14 and TRBJ2-7; the D is unclear. Germline V gives CDR1 SGHDN, CDR2 FVKESK. V lost 4 bases and J 0 bases, leaving 7 bases between the germline ends. This CDR3 is built from 13 residues. This chain's CDR3 is CASSPRISYEQYF. CDR3 nucleotides: TGTGCCAGCAGCCCCAGGATCTCCTACGAGCAGTACTTC.

Remarks on this clone: Other DNA sequences in this sample translate to the same CDR3. Here the CDR3 reads CASSQDRGRSSYEQYF. The CDR3 DNA sequence: TGCGCCAGCAGCCAAGATCGCGGACGCAGCTCCTACGAGCAGTACTTC. This chain uses TRBV4-1 with TRBJ2-7; no clear D. The CDR3 has 16 amino acids. Trimming removed 0 bases from V and 0 bases from J, with 12 bases in between. Per germline, CDR1 MGHRA and CDR2 YSYEKL.

The rearrangement uses TRBV9 and TRBJ2-2; a weak D match, TRBD2 (5 bases). Germline lookup yields CDR1 SGDLS and CDR2 YYNGEE. Trimming left V 1 base short and J 1 base short, with 11 bases between. CDR3 length: 16 amino acids. CDR3 amino acids: CASSVSGLVNTGELFF. The DNA of the CDR3 is TGTGCCAGCAGCGTATCCGGACTCGTGAACACCGGGGAGCTGTTTTTT.

The chain couples TRBV29-1 to TRBJ2-5; D possibly corresponds to TRBD2 (6 bases). There are 14 residues in the CDR3. Looked up from germline, CDR1 is SQVTM and CDR2 is ANQGSEA. V was shortened by 3 bases and J by 4 bases, with 15 bases between the two germline ends. The DNA of the CDR3 is TGCAGCGTTGAGGAGGGGCTGGGGGTAGAGACCCAGTACTTC. Its translation: CSVEEGLGVETQYF.

The gene calls are TRBV10-2 and TRBJ2-7; 9 nucleotides agree with TRBD1. After removal of 9 bases from V and 7 bases from J, the junction contained 10 bases not matched to a gene. Germline CDR1 and CDR2: WSHSY and SAAADI. The CDR3 loop spans 13 amino acids. DNA of the CDR3: TGCGCCAGTTCCGGGACAGGGTCGGGAGAGCAGTACTTC. Translating it yields CASSGTGSGEQYF.

The chain employs TRBV5-1 and TRBJ2-1; 12 bases map to TRBD1. In germline, CDR1 is SGHRS, CDR2 YFSETQ. The CDR3 loop spans 15 amino acids. V trimming: 7 bases; J trimming: 7 bases; junction bases outside the gene matches: 9. The CDR3 region has the DNA TGCGCCAGCGGCCGGGACAGGGGGCAGGTGAATGAGCAGTTCTTC. Its protein product is CASGRDRGQVNEQFF. The full variable domain, its missing parts supplied by reference TRBV5-1 and TRBJ2-1, is KAGVTQTPRYLIKTRGQQVTLSCSPISGHRSVSWYQQTPGQGLQFLFEYFSETQRNKGNFPGRFSGRQFSNSRSEMNVSTLELGDSALYLCASGRDRGQVNEQFFGPGTRLTVL.

The genes are TRBV29-1 and TRBJ2-7; D is possibly TRBD1 (7 bases). The germline V gene has CDR1 SQVTM and CDR2 ANQGSEA. Deletions cut 2 bases from V and 9 bases from J, with 17 bases between. This CDR3 is built from 13 residues. The CDR3 bases are TGCAGCGTTGAATGGCAGGGGGGCCTAGGGCAGTACTTC. Protein: CSVEWQGGLGQYF.

Comment on this clone: This sample includes further DNA sequences coding for the same CDR3. This rearrangement joins TRBV27 to TRBJ2-3, with D possibly being TRBD2 (6 bases). CDR1 and CDR2 (germline): MNHEY, SMNVEV (reference sequence). The CDR3 has 16 amino acids. Trimming cost V 2 bases and J 1 base, with 13 bases left between them. The CDR3, as DNA: TGTGCCAGCAGTTTAGGAGCGGGCGGCCGCACAGATACGCAGTATTTT. This translates into CASSLGAGGRTDTQYF.

The chain recombines TRBV7-2 with TRBJ1-1; D not resolved. Trimming shortened V by 8 bases and J by 1 base, and 17 bases separated the two germline ends. Germline V lookup: CDR1 SGHTA, CDR2 FQGNSA. The CDR3 is 15 residues long. The CDR3, as DNA: TGTGCCAGCTCCCTTTTTCTGGGCCAGAACACTGAAGCTTTCTTT. Translating gives CASSLFLGQNTEAFF.

The chain combines TRBV6-5 with TRBJ2-1, with D uncertain. CDR1 and CDR2 (germline): MNHEY, SVGAGI. CDR3 size: 12 residues. V lost 0 bases and J lost 10, with 7 bases in between. The CDR3 region has the DNA TGTGCCAGCAGTTACTCGAAGAGGGAGCAGTTCTTC. The encoded protein is CASSYSKREQFF.

CDR3 in DNA: TGTGCCACCAGCAGAGAGGGATTCTCGGCCAAAAACATTCAGTACTTC. Translated: CATSREGFSAKNIQYF. The chain carries TRBV15 and TRBJ2-4; no definite D call. Trimming removed 0 bases at V and 1 base at J, with 10 bases between. Germline assignment: CDR1 LNHNV and CDR2 YYDKDF (reference sequence). The length of the CDR3 is 16 residues.

The V and J genes are TRBV27 and TRBJ2-3; 10 bases map to TRBD2. V dropped 6 bases and J dropped 4; count of bases not matched to a gene: 7. Germline CDR1 reads MNHEY; CDR2 reads SMNVEV (reference sequence). This CDR3 has 15 residues. CDR3 protein: CASRPAGLAPDTQYF. CDR3 coding DNA: TGTGCCAGCAGGCCGGCGGGACTAGCGCCAGATACGCAGTATTTT.

This clone turned up a few times. This sample includes further DNA sequences coding for the same CDR3. The genes are TRBV27 and TRBJ1-5; D might be TRBD1 (5 bases). With 2 bases removed from V and 3 bases from J, the gap between germline ends came to 8 bases. Germline V CDR1 and CDR2: MNHEY, SMNVEV (reference sequence). This CDR3 is built from 14 residues. In DNA form, the CDR3 reads TGTGCCAGCAGTTTAATAGGGACCAATCAGCCCCAGCATTTT. Translating gives CASSLIGTNQPQHF.

This clone was counted once. The chain is built from TRBV2 and TRBJ1-5, with a possible D match to TRBD1 (5 bases). CDR3 length: 17 amino acids. Trimming took 0 bases from V and 2 from J, leaving 14 bases between them. Per the germline V gene, CDR1 is SNHLY and CDR2 is FYNNEI. This chain's CDR3 is CASSEAGTLAGNQPQHF. CDR3 nucleotides: TGTGCCAGCAGTGAAGCGGGGACCCTGGCGGGCAATCAGCCCCAGCATTTT.

V gene TRBV7-9 combines with J gene TRBJ1-1; tentative D call: TRBD1 (6 bases). The CDR3 has 15 amino acids. V was trimmed by 3 bases and J by 4 bases, leaving 15 bases between them. Germline V gene data show CDR1 as SEHNR and CDR2 as FQNEAQ (reference sequence). CDR3 residues: CASSFGGQVATEAFF. CDR3 in DNA: TGTGCCAGCAGCTTCGGGGGGCAAGTAGCCACTGAAGCTTTCTTT. Full variable domain (remainder filled in from reference TRBV7-9 and TRBJ1-1): DTGVSQNPRHKITKRGQNVTFRCDPISEHNRLYWYRQTLGQGPEFLTYFQNEAQLEKSRLLSDRFSAERPKGSFSTLEIQRTEQGDSAMYLCASSFGGQVATEAFFGQGTRLTVV.

This clone was seen just once. This chain uses TRBV15 with TRBJ1-2; weak D call: TRBD1 (6 bases). Germline values: CDR1 LNHNV, CDR2 YYDKDF (reference sequence). The CDR3 extends over 15 amino acids. V dropped 6 bases and J dropped 7 bases, with 21 bases sitting between them. The CDR3 sequence: CATSGRDTAIVGYTF. The DNA for the CDR3 is TGTGCCACCAGTGGACGGGACACAGCTATCGTTGGCTACACCTTC.

This chain connects TRBV7-9 to TRBJ2-2; no clear D gene. V was clipped by 5 bases and J by 7 bases, with 11 bases between them. CDR3 length: 13 residues. In germline, CDR1 is SEHNR, CDR2 FQNEAQ (reference sequence). Written as DNA, the CDR3 is TGTGCCAGCAGCACCGACAATGTCGGGGAGCTGTTTTTT. This encodes CASSTDNVGELFF.

The V and J genes are TRBV5-6 and TRBJ1-2; D is perhaps TRBD1 (5 bases). Germline loops: CDR1 SGHDT, CDR2 YYEEEE. V dropped 2 bases and J dropped 1 base, with 6 bases sitting between them. The CDR3 sequence is 13 residues long. The DNA of the CDR3 is TGTGCCAGCAGCTTTGACAGTAACTATGGCTACACCTTC. It yields the protein CASSFDSNYGYTF.

The rearrangement uses TRBV5-4 and TRBJ1-1; 7 positions match TRBD1. The V gene's germline CDR1 is SGHNT and CDR2 YYREEE (reference sequence). Trimming took 4 bases from V and 0 from J; bases not matched to a gene: 9. CDR3 size: 16 residues. Written as DNA, the CDR3 is TGTGCCAGCAGCCAGGACAGGTTTGGGATGAACACTGAAGCTTTCTTT. Protein product: CASSQDRFGMNTEAFF.